The T cell receptor (beta chain) under discussion was sequenced for a study of Graves' ophthalmopathy and Graves' hyperthyroidism. RNA transcripts were the source from which TCR beta CDR3 regions were amplified. The library came from an HTBI-primed first-round RT-PCR and a second-round multiplex PCR. One entry per CDR3 protein, called by TCRdb with MiXCR from the multiplex PCR reads. The sample contains about 390,000 distinct CDR3 sequences, 15% to 20% of which appear only once. This clonotype was seen ten or more times. Its antigen is unknown. The stable label applied to hyperthyroidism with no ophthalmopathy within 18 months of follow-up. Hyperthyroidism was new, under 2 months, in patients aged 18 to 65. Findings of the study overall: Discrimination between ophthalmopathy and stable hyperthyroidism by a 13-signature model showed roughly 88% sensitivity and almost 83% specificity. Most thyroid-expanded clonotypes exceeding 0.001 frequency were also found in blood.

Material: peripheral blood. The TCR sequence derives from an adult woman with stable Graves' hyperthyroidism.

CDR3: CAWSRSTGELFF. The CDR3 region has the DNA TGTGCCTGGAGTAGGTCCACCGGGGAGCTGTTTTTT. The chain uses TRBV30 and TRBJ2-2; D gene ambiguous. This CDR3 is 12 amino acids long. Germline CDR1 and CDR2: GTSNPN and SVGIG (reference sequence). V was clipped by 2 bases and J by 4 bases, with 5 bases between them.